This T cell receptor (beta chain) came from a study of T cells in localized non-small cell lung cancer. Study findings and constraints: Uninvolved adjacent lung had the highest recorded T cell clonality, with tumor below it. Heterogeneity cannot be ruled out, as sequencing used one tumor region only.

Points on this clone: Antigen specificity is unknown.

Samples of adjacent lung lacking atypia were obtained no closer than 2 cm to the tumor margin. Clones were read by immunoSEQ multiplex PCR, and TCRdb kept only the in-frame ones, dropping some. The sample has fewer than 1,500 clones, around a fifth seen once. This sequence originates from a woman aged 40-75 years with stage I lung adenocarcinoma. The input for sequencing was normal lung tissue next to the tumor, taken before any cancer treatment.

The CDR3: CASSPKESTNEKLFF. CDR3 coding DNA: TGTGCCAGCAGCCCCAAGGAGTCAACTAATGAAAAACTGTTTTTT. The chain links TRBV9 to TRBJ1-4; no reliable D call. Trimming stripped 4 bases from V and 0 bases from J, with 10 bases between. Per the germline V gene, CDR1 is SGDLS and CDR2 is YYNGEE. The CDR3 sequence is 15 residues long.